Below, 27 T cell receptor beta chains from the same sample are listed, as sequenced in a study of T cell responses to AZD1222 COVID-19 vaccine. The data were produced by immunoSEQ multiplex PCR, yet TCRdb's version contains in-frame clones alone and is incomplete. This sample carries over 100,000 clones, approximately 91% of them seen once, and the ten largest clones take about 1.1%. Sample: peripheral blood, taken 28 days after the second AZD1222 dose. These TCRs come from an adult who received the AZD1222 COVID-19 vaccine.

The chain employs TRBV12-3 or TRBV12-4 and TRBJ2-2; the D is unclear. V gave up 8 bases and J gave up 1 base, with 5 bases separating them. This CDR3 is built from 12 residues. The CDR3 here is CASVENTGELFF. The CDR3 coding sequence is TGTGCCAGCGTTGAGAACACCGGGGAGCTGTTTTTT.

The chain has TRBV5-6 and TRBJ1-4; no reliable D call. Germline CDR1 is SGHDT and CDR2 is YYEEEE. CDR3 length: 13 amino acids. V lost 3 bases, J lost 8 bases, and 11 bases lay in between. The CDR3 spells CASSYPASEKLFF. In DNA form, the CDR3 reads TGTGCCAGCAGCTATCCCGCTAGCGAAAAACTGTTTTTT.

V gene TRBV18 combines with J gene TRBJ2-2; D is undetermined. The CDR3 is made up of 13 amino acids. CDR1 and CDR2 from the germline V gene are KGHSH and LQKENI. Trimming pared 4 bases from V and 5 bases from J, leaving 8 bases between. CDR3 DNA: TGTGCCAGCTCACGTATGCAGACCGGGGAGCTGTTTTTT. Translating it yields CASSRMQTGELFF. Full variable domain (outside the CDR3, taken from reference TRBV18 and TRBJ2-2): NAGVMQNPRHLVRRRGQEARLRCSPMKGHSHVYWYRQLPEEGLKFMVYLQKENIIDESGMPKERFSAEFPKEGPSILRIQQVVRGDSAAYFCASSRMQTGELFFGEGSRLTVL.

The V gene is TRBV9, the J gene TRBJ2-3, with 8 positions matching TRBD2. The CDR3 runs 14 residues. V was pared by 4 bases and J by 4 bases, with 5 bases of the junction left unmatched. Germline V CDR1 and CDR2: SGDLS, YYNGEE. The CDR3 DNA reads TGTGCCAGCAGCTTCAGACTAGCGTCAGATACGCAGTATTTT. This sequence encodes CASSFRLASDTQYF.

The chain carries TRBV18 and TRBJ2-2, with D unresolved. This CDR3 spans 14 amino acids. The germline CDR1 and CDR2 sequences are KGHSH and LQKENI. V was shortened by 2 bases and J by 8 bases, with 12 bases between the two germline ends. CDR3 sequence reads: CASSPFEFLGELFF. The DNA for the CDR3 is TGTGCCAGCTCACCATTTGAGTTCCTTGGGGAGCTGTTTTTT.

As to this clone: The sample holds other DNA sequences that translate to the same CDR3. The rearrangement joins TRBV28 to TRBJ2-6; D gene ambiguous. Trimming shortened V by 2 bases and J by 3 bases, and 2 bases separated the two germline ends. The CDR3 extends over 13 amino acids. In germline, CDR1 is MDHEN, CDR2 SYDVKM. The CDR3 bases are TGTGCCAGCAGTTTAAGTGGGGCCAACGTCCTGACTTTC. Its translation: CASSLSGANVLTF.

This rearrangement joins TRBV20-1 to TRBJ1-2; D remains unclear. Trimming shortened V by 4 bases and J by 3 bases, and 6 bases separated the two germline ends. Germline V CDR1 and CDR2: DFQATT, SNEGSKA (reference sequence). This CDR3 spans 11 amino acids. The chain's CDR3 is CSAKDYYGYTF. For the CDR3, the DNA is TGCAGTGCTAAAGACTACTATGGCTACACCTTC.

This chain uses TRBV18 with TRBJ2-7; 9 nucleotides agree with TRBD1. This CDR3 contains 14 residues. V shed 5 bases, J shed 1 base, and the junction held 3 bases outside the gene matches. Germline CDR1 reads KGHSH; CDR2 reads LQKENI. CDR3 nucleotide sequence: TGTGCCAGCTCAAAGGACAGGGGTTCCTACGAGCAGTACTTC. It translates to CASSKDRGSYEQYF. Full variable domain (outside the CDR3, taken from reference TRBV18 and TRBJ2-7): NAGVMQNPRHLVRRRGQEARLRCSPMKGHSHVYWYRQLPEEGLKFMVYLQKENIIDESGMPKERFSAEFPKEGPSILRIQQVVRGDSAAYFCASSKDRGSYEQYFGPGTRLTVT.

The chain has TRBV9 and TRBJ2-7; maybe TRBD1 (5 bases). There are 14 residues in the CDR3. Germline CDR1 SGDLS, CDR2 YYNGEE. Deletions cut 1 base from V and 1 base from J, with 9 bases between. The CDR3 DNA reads TGTGCCAGCAGCGTAACCCCAGGGTCCTACGAGCAGTACTTC. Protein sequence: CASSVTPGSYEQYF.

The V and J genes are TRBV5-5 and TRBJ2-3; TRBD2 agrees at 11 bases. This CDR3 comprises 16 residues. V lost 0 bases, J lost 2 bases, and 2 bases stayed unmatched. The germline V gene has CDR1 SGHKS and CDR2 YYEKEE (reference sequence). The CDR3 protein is CASSLGTSGPTDTQYF. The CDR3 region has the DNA TGTGCCAGCAGCTTGGGGACTAGCGGGCCCACAGATACGCAGTATTTT.

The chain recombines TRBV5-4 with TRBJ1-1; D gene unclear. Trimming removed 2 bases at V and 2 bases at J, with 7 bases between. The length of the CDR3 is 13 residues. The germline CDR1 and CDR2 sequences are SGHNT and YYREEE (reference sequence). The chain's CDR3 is CASSLTLNTEAFF. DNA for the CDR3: TGTGCCAGCAGCTTAACGCTAAACACTGAAGCTTTCTTT.

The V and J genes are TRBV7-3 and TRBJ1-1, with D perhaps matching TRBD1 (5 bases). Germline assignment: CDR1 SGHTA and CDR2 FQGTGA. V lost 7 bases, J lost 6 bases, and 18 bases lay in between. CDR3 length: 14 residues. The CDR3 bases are TGTGCCAGCATCGAGTCCGGACGGGGACCTGAAGCTTTCTTT. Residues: CASIESGRGPEAFF.

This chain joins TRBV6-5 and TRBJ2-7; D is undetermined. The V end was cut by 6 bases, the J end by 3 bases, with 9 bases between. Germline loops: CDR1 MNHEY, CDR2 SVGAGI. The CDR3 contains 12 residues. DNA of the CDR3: TGTGCCAGCAGCATTAGAGGCTACGAGCAGTACTTC. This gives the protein CASSIRGYEQYF.

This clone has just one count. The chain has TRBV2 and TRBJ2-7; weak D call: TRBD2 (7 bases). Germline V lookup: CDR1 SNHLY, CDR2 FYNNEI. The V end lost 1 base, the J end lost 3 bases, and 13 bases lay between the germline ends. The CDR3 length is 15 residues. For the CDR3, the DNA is TGTGCCAGCAGTGAAGTTGGGGGGGGCCGCTACGAGCAGTACTTC. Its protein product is CASSEVGGGRYEQYF.

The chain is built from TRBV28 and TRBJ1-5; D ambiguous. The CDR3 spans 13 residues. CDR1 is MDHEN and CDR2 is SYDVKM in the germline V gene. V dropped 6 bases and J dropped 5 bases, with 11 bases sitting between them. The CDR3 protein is CASSPLTYQPQHF. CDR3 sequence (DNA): TGTGCCAGCAGCCCTCTTACGTATCAGCCCCAGCATTTT. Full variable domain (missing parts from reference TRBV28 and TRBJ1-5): DVKVTQSSRYLVKRTGEKVFLECVQDMDHENMFWYRQDPGLGLRLIYFSYDVKMKEKGDIPEGYSVSREKKERFSLILESASTNQTSMYLCASSPLTYQPQHFGDGTRLSIL.

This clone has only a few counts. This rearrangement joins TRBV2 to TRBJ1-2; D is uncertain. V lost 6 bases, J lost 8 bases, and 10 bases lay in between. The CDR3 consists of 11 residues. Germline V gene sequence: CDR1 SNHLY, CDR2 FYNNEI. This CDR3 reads CASSVLGGYTF. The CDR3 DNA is TGTGCCAGCAGCGTGCTTGGGGGCTACACCTTC.

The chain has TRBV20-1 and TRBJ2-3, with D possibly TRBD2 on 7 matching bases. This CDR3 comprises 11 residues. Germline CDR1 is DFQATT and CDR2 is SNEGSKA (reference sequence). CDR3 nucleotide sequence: TGCAGCGGGGGGCTCACGCAGACGCAGTATTTT. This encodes CSGGLTQTQYF.

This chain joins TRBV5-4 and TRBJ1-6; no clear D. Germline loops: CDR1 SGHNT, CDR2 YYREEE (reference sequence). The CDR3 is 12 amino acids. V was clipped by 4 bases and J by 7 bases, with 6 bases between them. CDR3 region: CASSALNSPLHF. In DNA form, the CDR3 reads TGTGCCAGCAGCGCTTTGAATTCACCCCTCCACTTT.

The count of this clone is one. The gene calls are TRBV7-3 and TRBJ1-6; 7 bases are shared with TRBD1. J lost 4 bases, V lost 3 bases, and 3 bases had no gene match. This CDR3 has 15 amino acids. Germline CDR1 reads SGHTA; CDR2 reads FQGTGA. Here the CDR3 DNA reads TGTGCCAGCAGCTTGTCGGGACAGTATAATTCACCCCTCCACTTT. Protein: CASSLSGQYNSPLHF.

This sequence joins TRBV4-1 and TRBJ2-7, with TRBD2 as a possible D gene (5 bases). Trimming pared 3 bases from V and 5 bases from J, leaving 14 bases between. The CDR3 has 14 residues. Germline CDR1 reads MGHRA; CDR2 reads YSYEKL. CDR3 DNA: TGCGCCAGCAGCCAGGGTGGGTTCGGGGACGAGCAGTACTTC. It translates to CASSQGGFGDEQYF.

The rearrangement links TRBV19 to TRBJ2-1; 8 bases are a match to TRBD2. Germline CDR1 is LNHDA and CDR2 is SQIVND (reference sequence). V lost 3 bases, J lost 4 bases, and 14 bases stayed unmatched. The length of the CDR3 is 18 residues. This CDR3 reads CASSIVREGRFLYNEQFF. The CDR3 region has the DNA TGTGCCAGTAGTATTGTCCGGGAGGGCCGTTTCTTATACAATGAGCAGTTCTTC.

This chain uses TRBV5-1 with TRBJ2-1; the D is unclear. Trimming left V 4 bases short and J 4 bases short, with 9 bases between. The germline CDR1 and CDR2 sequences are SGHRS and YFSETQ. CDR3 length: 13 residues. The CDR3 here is CASSPDGYNEQFF. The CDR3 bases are TGCGCCAGCAGCCCGGACGGTTACAATGAGCAGTTCTTC.

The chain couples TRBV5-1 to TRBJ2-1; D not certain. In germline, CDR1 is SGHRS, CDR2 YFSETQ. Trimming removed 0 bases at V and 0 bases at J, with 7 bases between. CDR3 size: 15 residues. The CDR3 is CASSLVGRSYNEQFF. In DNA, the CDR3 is TGCGCCAGCAGCTTGGTCGGTCGCTCCTACAATGAGCAGTTCTTC. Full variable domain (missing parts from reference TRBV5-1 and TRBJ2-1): KAGVTQTPRYLIKTRGQQVTLSCSPISGHRSVSWYQQTPGQGLQFLFEYFSETQRNKGNFPGRFSGRQFSNSRSEMNVSTLELGDSALYLCASSLVGRSYNEQFFGPGTRLTVL.

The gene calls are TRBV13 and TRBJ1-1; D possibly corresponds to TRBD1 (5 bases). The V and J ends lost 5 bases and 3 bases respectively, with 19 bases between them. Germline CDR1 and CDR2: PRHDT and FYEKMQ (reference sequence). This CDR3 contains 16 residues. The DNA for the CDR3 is TGTGCCAGCAGCCCGACCATCGGGGGGAGGTACACTGAAGCTTTCTTT. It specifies CASSPTIGGRYTEAFF.

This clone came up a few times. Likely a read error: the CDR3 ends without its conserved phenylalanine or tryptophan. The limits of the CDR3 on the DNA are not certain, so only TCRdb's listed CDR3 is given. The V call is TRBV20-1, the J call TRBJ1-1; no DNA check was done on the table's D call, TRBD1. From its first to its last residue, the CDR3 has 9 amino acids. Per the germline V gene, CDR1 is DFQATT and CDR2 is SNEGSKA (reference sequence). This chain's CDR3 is CSAPEGVLI.

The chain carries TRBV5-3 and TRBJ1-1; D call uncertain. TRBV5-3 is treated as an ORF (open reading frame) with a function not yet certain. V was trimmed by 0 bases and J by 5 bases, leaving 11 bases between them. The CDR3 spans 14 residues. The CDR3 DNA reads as TGTGCCAGAAGCTTGGCCGTGTTTGCAACTGAAGCTTTCTTT. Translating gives CARSLAVFATEAFF.

DNA for the CDR3: TGTGCCAGCAGACAGACAGGGGGCGAGCAGTACTTC. Protein product: CASRQTGGEQYF. The chain couples TRBV27 to TRBJ2-7; 9 bases align to TRBD1. The CDR3 spans 12 residues. In germline, CDR1 is MNHEY, CDR2 SMNVEV (reference sequence). Trimming cost V 6 bases and J 6 bases; bases outside gene matches: 3.